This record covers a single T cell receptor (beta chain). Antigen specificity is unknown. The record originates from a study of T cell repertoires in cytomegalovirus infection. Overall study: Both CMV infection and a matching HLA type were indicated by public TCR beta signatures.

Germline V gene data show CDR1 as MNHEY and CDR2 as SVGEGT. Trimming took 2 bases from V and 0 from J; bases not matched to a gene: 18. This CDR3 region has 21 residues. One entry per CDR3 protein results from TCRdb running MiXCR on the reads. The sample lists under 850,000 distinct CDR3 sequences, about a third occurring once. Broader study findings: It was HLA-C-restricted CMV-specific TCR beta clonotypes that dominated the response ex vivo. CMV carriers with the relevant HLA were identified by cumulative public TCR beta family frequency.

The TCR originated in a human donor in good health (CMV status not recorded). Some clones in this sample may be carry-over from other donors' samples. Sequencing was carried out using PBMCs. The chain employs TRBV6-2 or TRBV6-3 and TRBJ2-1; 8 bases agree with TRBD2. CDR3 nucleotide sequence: TGTGCCAGCAGTTACAGTCCGGCTATCGGGAGGGCCGTGAGCTCCTACAATGAGCAGTTCTTC. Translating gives CASSYSPAIGRAVSSYNEQFF.